This T cell receptor (beta chain) is drawn from a study of blood T cell repertoires in COVID-19. Study-wide background: T cells, B-cell-depleted T cells, or PBMCs provided the cDNA or gDNA that served as material.

This clone was seen repeatedly, ten times or more. The germline gives CDR1 SGHTA, CDR2 FQGNSA. Trimming shortened V by 5 bases and J by 1 base, and 15 bases separated the two germline ends. The CDR3 covers 15 residues. As processed by the authors: Cell counts per sample came from amplifying reference gene primers. TCRdb keeps only in-frame clones here, not all; method: immunoSEQ multiplex PCR. V, J and clone size derive from that table, while D and trimming were established from the DNA sequence. The sample holds 200,000 to 250,000 clones, roughly four fifths seen once. This sequence was found in a woman in her twenties or thirties who had recovered from COVID-19. The J gene is TRBJ2-7, the V gene TRBV7-2; a possible D gene is TRBD2 (5 bases). Sequenced input: peripheral blood. Here the CDR3 reads CASSRTGVMSYEQYF. DNA for the CDR3: TGTGCCAGCAGCCGGACTGGCGTGATGTCCTACGAGCAGTACTTC.